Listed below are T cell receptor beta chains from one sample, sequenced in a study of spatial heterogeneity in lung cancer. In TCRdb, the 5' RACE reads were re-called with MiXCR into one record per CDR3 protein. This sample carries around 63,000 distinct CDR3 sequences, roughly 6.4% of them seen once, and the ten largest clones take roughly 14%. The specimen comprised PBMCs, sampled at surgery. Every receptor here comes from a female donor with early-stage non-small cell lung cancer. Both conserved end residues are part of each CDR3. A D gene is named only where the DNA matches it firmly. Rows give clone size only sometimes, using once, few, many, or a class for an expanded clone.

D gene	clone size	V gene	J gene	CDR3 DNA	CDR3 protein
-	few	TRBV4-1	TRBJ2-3	TGCGCCAGCAGCGGCCGGGACACAGATACGCAGTATTTT	CASSGRDTDTQYF
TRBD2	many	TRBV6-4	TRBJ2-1	TGTGCCAGCAGTGAAGGAACTAGCGGGGGGGCCCGAAATGAGCAGTTCTTC	CASSEGTSGGARNEQFF
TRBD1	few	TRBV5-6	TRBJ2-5	TGTGCCAGCAGCTTGGCAGCGACAGGGGTCCTGGCCCAGTACTTC	CASSLAATGVLAQYF
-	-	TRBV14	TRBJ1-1	TGTGCCAGCAGCCACTCGCGGGGAACAGGAAGCCTGGACACTGAAGCTTTCTTT	CASSHSRGTGSLDTEAFF
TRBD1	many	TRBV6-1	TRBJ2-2	TGTGCCACCCGTCTGGGGACAGCGCGAAACACCGGGGAGCTGTTTTTT	CATRLGTARNTGELFF
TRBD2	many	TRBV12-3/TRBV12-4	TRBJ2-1	TGTGCCAGCAGACCCCCTTTCGGGAGCGGGAAGGACAATGAGCAGTTCTTC	CASRPPFGSGKDNEQFF
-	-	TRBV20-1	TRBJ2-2	TGCAGTGCTAGAGCCGGGTTTTGGGGCACCGGGGAGCTGTTTTTT	CSARAGFWGTGELFF
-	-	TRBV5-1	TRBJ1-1	TGCGCCAGCACCCTCCGGGAGAACACTGAAGCTTTCTTT	CASTLRENTEAFF
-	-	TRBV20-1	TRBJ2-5	TGCAGTGCTCTCCAGTCGGCTCTTAAAGAGACCCAGTACTTC	CSALQSALKETQYF
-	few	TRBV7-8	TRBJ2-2	TGTGCCAGCAGCTTAGCGAACGAGGGGAGACTAAGGGCCTCTAGCGAGAACACCGGGGAGCTGTTTTTT	CASSLANEGRLRASSENTGELFF
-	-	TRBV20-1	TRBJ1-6	TGCAGTGCTAGAGAGGAACTCTCCTATAATTCACCCCTCCACTTT	CSAREELSYNSPLHF
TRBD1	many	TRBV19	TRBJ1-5	TGTGCCAGTAATGGGGACAGGGGCAATCAGCCCCAGCATTTT	CASNGDRGNQPQHF
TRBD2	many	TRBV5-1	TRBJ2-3	TGCGCCAGCAGCTGGACTAGCCATCCCACAGATACGCAGTATTTT	CASSWTSHPTDTQYF
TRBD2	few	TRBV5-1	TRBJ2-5	TGCGCCAGCAGCTTGGGAACTAGCGGGGCCGAGACCCAGTACTTC	CASSLGTSGAETQYF
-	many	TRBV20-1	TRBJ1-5	TGCAGTGCAACCCCCGGGACGGGGAATCAGCCCCAGCATTTT	CSATPGTGNQPQHF
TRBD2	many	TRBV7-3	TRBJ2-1	TGTGCCAGCAGCTTACTTCCTAGCGGGGGCCTTTACAATGAGCAGTTCTTC	CASSLLPSGGLYNEQFF
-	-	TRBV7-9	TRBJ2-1	TGTGCCAGCAGCCGCACTAGCCCCGTCTCCTACAATGAGCAGTTCTTC	CASSRTSPVSYNEQFF
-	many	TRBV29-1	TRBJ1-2	TGCAGCGTTTTGGGGAGTCGGGGCTACACCTTC	CSVLGSRGYTF
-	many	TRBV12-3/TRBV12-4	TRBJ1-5	TGTGCCAGCAGTTTTACGGCAGGGAGCAATCAGCCCCAGCATTTT	CASSFTAGSNQPQHF
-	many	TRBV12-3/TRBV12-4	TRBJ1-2	TGTGCCAGCAGCCTGACTACAGATGGCTACACCTTC	CASSLTTDGYTF
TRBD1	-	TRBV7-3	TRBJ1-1	TGTGCCAGCAGCCCGACAGGGGTAAATACTGAAGCTTTCTTT	CASSPTGVNTEAFF
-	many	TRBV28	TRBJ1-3	TGTGCCAGCACTTTCCACTCTGGAAACACCATATATTTT	CASTFHSGNTIYF
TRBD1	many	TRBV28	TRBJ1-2	TGTGCCAGCAGTCGCCGGGACAGTTCGCGGGGCGGCTACACCTTC	CASSRRDSSRGGYTF
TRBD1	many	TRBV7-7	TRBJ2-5	TGTGCCAGCAGCTTAGACAGGGGCAAGACCCAGTACTTC	CASSLDRGKTQYF